This is a list of T cell receptor beta chains from one sample in a study of neurological immune-mediated disorders. Each CDR3 protein gets one entry after TCRdb re-called the 5' RACE reads with MiXCR. The sample consists of roughly 75,000 distinct CDR3 sequences, just over 2.5% of them appearing once. What was sequenced was PBMCs. The receptor source for this set is a young woman with multiple sclerosis. CDR3s include the opening cysteine and the closing phenylalanine or tryptophan. The order of the fields is clone size, J gene, D gene, V gene, CDR3 DNA, CDR3 protein. A D gene is named only where the DNA matches it firmly. Clone size is given as once, few or many counts, or a class when the clone is expanded.

clone size: many; J gene: TRBJ1-1; D gene: .; V gene: TRBV7-9; CDR3 DNA: TGTGCCAGCAGCTTCGTCCACACTGAAGCTTTCTTT; CDR3 protein: CASSFVHTEAFF
clone size: many; J gene: TRBJ2-1; D gene: TRBD1; V gene: TRBV29-1; CDR3 DNA: TGCAGCCTATCAAGGGACAGGGTCGGCAGTGAGCAGTTCTTC; CDR3 protein: CSLSRDRVGSEQFF
clone size: many; J gene: TRBJ2-5; D gene: .; V gene: TRBV6-5; CDR3 DNA: TGTGCCAGCAGTTACTCGTCTAGGGGGGAGACCCAGTACTTC; CDR3 protein: CASSYSSRGETQYF
clone size: many; J gene: TRBJ2-7; D gene: .; V gene: TRBV5-1; CDR3 DNA: TGCGCCAGCAGCTTAGACACCACCTCCTACGAGCAGTACTTC; CDR3 protein: CASSLDTTSYEQYF
clone size: few; J gene: TRBJ2-7; D gene: .; V gene: TRBV7-9; CDR3 DNA: TGTGCCAGCAGCTTAGGTAGTGGTAACGAGCAGTACTTC; CDR3 protein: CASSLGSGNEQYF
clone size: many; J gene: TRBJ1-2; D gene: TRBD1; V gene: TRBV3-1; CDR3 DNA: TGTGCCAGCAGCCGGGACAGGTCCTATGGCTACACCTTC; CDR3 protein: CASSRDRSYGYTF
clone size: many; J gene: TRBJ2-5; D gene: TRBD2; V gene: TRBV7-9; CDR3 DNA: TGTGCCAGTAGGTCTAGCGGAGAAGAGACCCAGTACTTC; CDR3 protein: CASRSSGEETQYF
clone size: many; J gene: TRBJ1-2; D gene: .; V gene: TRBV2; CDR3 DNA: TGTGCCAGCAGAATGGACCTGAACTATGGCTACACCTTC; CDR3 protein: CASRMDLNYGYTF
clone size: many; J gene: TRBJ2-7; D gene: .; V gene: TRBV5-1; CDR3 DNA: TGCGCCAGCATGTGGAATCCGGGTTTCAACTCCTACGAGCAGTACTTC; CDR3 protein: CASMWNPGFNSYEQYF
clone size: many; J gene: TRBJ1-5; D gene: TRBD1; V gene: TRBV28; CDR3 DNA: TGTGCCAGCAGTAGCTCCGGGACAGCAAGCAATCAGCCCCAGCATTTT; CDR3 protein: CASSSSGTASNQPQHF
clone size: many; J gene: TRBJ2-1; D gene: .; V gene: TRBV28; CDR3 DNA: TGTGCCAGCAGCCTACGCGATGAGCAGTTCTTC; CDR3 protein: CASSLRDEQFF
clone size: many; J gene: TRBJ1-4; D gene: .; V gene: TRBV5-5; CDR3 DNA: TGTGCCAGCAGCTTGGACCCGGGGCCTAATGAAAAACTGTTTTTT; CDR3 protein: CASSLDPGPNEKLFF
clone size: many; J gene: TRBJ2-7; D gene: TRBD2; V gene: TRBV9; CDR3 DNA: TGTGCCAGCAGCCTCACTAGCGGGAGTTCTTACGAGCAGTACTTC; CDR3 protein: CASSLTSGSSYEQYF
clone size: many; J gene: TRBJ2-3; D gene: .; V gene: TRBV6-5; CDR3 DNA: TGTGCCAGCAGTTACACCATAGCGCCTGGCACAGATACGCAGTATTTT; CDR3 protein: CASSYTIAPGTDTQYF
clone size: many; J gene: TRBJ2-2; D gene: TRBD2; V gene: TRBV2; CDR3 DNA: TGTGCCAGCGCGGGGGGGAACACCGGGGAGCTGTTTTTT; CDR3 protein: CASAGGNTGELFF
clone size: many; J gene: TRBJ1-1; D gene: .; V gene: TRBV27; CDR3 DNA: TGTGCCAGCAGCCGAACGTTGGACACTGAAGCTTTCTTT; CDR3 protein: CASSRTLDTEAFF
clone size: many; J gene: TRBJ2-7; D gene: TRBD1; V gene: TRBV27; CDR3 DNA: TGTGCCAGCAGTCCGGGACAGGGGAATTCCTACGAGCAGTACTTC; CDR3 protein: CASSPGQGNSYEQYF
clone size: many; J gene: TRBJ2-4; D gene: .; V gene: TRBV20-1; CDR3 DNA: TGCAGTGCTAGTGGCGGTATCACCTTAGCCAAAAACATTCAGTACTTC; CDR3 protein: CSASGGITLAKNIQYF
clone size: many; J gene: TRBJ1-2; D gene: TRBD1; V gene: TRBV28; CDR3 DNA: TGTGCCAGCAGTTTGCCGTGGGGACAGGGCTATGGCTACACCTTC; CDR3 protein: CASSLPWGQGYGYTF
clone size: many; J gene: TRBJ2-6; D gene: .; V gene: TRBV4-3; CDR3 DNA: TGCGCCAGCAGCCAAGACGGCGCCGGCTCTGGGGCCAACGTCCTGACTTTC; CDR3 protein: CASSQDGAGSGANVLTF
clone size: many; J gene: TRBJ2-5; D gene: .; V gene: TRBV7-9; CDR3 DNA: TGTGCCAGCAGCGACACAAGAGAGACCCAGTACTTC; CDR3 protein: CASSDTRETQYF
clone size: many; J gene: TRBJ2-1; D gene: TRBD1; V gene: TRBV12-3/TRBV12-4; CDR3 DNA: TGTGCCAGCAGTTTAATGGGGACAGGCGACAATGAGCAGTTCTTC; CDR3 protein: CASSLMGTGDNEQFF
clone size: many; J gene: TRBJ2-5; D gene: TRBD2; V gene: TRBV4-3; CDR3 DNA: TGCGCCAGCAGCCATCAAGCGGGAATAGAAGAGACCCAGTACTTC; CDR3 protein: CASSHQAGIEETQYF
clone size: many; J gene: TRBJ2-5; D gene: .; V gene: TRBV6-2/TRBV6-3; CDR3 DNA: TGTGCCAGCGCTCGGGAGGAGACCCAGTACTTC; CDR3 protein: CASAREETQYF
clone size: many; J gene: TRBJ2-3; D gene: .; V gene: TRBV28; CDR3 DNA: TGTGCCAGCAGTTCCGTGACTAGTCGTACAGATACGCAGTATTTT; CDR3 protein: CASSSVTSRTDTQYF
clone size: many; J gene: TRBJ2-7; D gene: .; V gene: TRBV7-2; CDR3 DNA: TGTGCCAGCAGCGTAATTACGGGCTCCGAGCAGTACTTC; CDR3 protein: CASSVITGSEQYF
clone size: many; J gene: TRBJ2-1; D gene: .; V gene: TRBV4-3; CDR3 DNA: TGCGCCAGCAGCCAAGATCTGGGGGGTGCGTACAATGAGCAGTTCTTC; CDR3 protein: CASSQDLGGAYNEQFF
clone size: many; J gene: TRBJ2-1; D gene: .; V gene: TRBV19; CDR3 DNA: TGTGCCAGTAGTATCCGACGGGGGAGTGAGCAGTTCTTC; CDR3 protein: CASSIRRGSEQFF
clone size: many; J gene: TRBJ1-2; D gene: .; V gene: TRBV25-1; CDR3 DNA: TGTGCCAGCAGTGAAACGAACAGATACGGCTACACCTTC; CDR3 protein: CASSETNRYGYTF
clone size: many; J gene: TRBJ1-2; D gene: .; V gene: TRBV6-6; CDR3 DNA: TGTGCCAGCAGGCCACTTTCCGGACCCAACTATGGCTACACCTTC; CDR3 protein: CASRPLSGPNYGYTF
clone size: many; J gene: TRBJ1-2; D gene: .; V gene: TRBV5-1; CDR3 DNA: TGCGCCAGCAGCCGAGACAGCTCCTTCGCCTATGGCTACACCTTC; CDR3 protein: CASSRDSSFAYGYTF
clone size: many; J gene: TRBJ2-3; D gene: .; V gene: TRBV7-9; CDR3 DNA: TGTGCCAGCAGCTTTTTGGACTACACAGATACGCAGTATTTT; CDR3 protein: CASSFLDYTDTQYF
clone size: many; J gene: TRBJ2-7; D gene: .; V gene: TRBV10-3; CDR3 DNA: TGTGCCATCAGCGGAGACCAGAGCTCCTACGAGCAGTACTTC; CDR3 protein: CAISGDQSSYEQYF
clone size: many; J gene: TRBJ1-5; D gene: .; V gene: TRBV7-2; CDR3 DNA: TGTGCCAGCAGCACTTCGGCGGTCAATCAGCCCCAGCATTTT; CDR3 protein: CASSTSAVNQPQHF
clone size: many; J gene: TRBJ1-5; D gene: TRBD1; V gene: TRBV12-3/TRBV12-4; CDR3 DNA: TGTGCCAGCAGTTTTGGACAGGGTTACAATCAGCCCCAGCATTTT; CDR3 protein: CASSFGQGYNQPQHF
clone size: many; J gene: TRBJ2-1; D gene: TRBD1; V gene: TRBV10-3; CDR3 DNA: TGTGCCATCAGTGATGGGGGACAGGGAGGCAATGAGCAGTTCTTC; CDR3 protein: CAISDGGQGGNEQFF
clone size: many; J gene: TRBJ2-5; D gene: TRBD2; V gene: TRBV9; CDR3 DNA: TGTGCCAGCAGCGTAGATCTAGCGGGAGTGGCCCAGTACTTC; CDR3 protein: CASSVDLAGVAQYF